This T cell receptor (beta chain) was found in a study of PD-1 blockade in classical Hodgkin lymphoma. About the study: Nivolumab was administered to patients intravenously at 3 mg/kg every 2 weeks. Study-wide results and limits: Anyone who began nivolumab under 1 year after ASCT was excluded. Before treatment, complete responders showed about the same diversity as newly diagnosed patients.

For this clone: Its specificity is unknown.

The assay was immunoSEQ multiplex PCR, and TCRdb's table has in-frame clones only and misses some. This table holds 25,000 or so clones, over 75% found once. Specified time point: cycle 4 day 1 (C4D1), after five to seven weeks of nivolumab. Relapse was seen in all patients after autologous stem cell transplantation, and brentuximab vedotin exposure was variable. J gave up 3 bases and V 5 bases, and 6 bases lay outside the gene matches. The CDR3 consists of 14 residues. Germline assignment: CDR1 SNHLY and CDR2 FYNNEI. The sequenced sample was peripheral blood mononuclear cells (PBMCs), obtained before the fourth cycle of nivolumab. V is TRBV2 and J is TRBJ2-7; 8 positions match TRBD1. This receptor was identified in a human donor with classical Hodgkin lymphoma. The CDR3 nucleotides are TGTGCCAGCAGTCCCGGGACAGGATTCTACGAGCAGTACTTC. Protein sequence: CASSPGTGFYEQYF. The complete variable domain, with remaining parts taken from reference TRBV2 and TRBJ2-7, reads EPEVTQTPSHQVTQMGQEVILRCVPISNHLYFYWYRQILGQKVEFLVSFYNNEISEKSEIFDDQFSVERPDGSNFTLKIRSTKLEDSAMYFCASSPGTGFYEQYFGPGTRLTVT.